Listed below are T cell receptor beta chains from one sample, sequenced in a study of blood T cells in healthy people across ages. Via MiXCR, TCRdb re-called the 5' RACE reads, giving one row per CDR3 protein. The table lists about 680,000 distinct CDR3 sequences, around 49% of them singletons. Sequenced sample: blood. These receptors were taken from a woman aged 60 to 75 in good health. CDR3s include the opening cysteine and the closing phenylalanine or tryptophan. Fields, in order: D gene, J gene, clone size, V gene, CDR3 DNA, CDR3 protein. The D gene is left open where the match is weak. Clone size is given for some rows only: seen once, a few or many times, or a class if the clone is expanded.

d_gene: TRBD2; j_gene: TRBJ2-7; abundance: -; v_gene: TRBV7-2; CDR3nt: TGTGCCAGCAGCTTAGCCGCCGAGCGGGGGGTCACCTACGAGCAGTACTTC; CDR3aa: CASSLAAERGVTYEQYF
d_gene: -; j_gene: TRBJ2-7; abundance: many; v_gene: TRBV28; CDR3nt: TGTGCCAGTAGTAAGGGGGGAACCTACGAGCAGTACTTC; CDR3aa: CASSKGGTYEQYF
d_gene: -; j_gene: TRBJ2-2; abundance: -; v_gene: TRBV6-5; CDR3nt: TGTGCCAGCGCCCGCGGAGGCACCGGGGAGCTGTTTTTT; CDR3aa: CASARGGTGELFF
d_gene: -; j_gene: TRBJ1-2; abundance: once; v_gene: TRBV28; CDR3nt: TGTGCCAGCAGCCCTCTCGGCTCTGGCTACACCTTC; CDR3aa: CASSPLGSGYTF
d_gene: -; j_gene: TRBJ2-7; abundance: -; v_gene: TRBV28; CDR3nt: TGTGCCAGCAGCCCGGGTTTACTACACGAGCAGTACTTC; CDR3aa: CASSPGLLHEQYF
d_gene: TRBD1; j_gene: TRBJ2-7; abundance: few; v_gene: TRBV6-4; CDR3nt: TGTGCCAGCAAGGAGAGGACAGGGGCCTACGAGCAGTACTTC; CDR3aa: CASKERTGAYEQYF
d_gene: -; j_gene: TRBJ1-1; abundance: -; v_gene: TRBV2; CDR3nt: TGTGCCAGCTCGGGACTTTCGAACACTGAAGCTTTCTTT; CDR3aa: CASSGLSNTEAFF
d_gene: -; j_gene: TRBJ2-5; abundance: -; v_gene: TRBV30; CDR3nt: TGTGCCTGGAGTCGTACGGGACTGGAAAACAATGAGCAGTACTTC; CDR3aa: CAWSRTGLENNEQYF
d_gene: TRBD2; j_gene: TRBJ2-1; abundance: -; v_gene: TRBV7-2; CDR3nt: TGTGCCAGCAGCTTAGGGGGCGCGGTTAGCGGGAGTCTTAAGAATGAGCAGTTCTTC; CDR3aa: CASSLGGAVSGSLKNEQFF
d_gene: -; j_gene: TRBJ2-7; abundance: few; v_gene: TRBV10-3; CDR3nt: TGTGCCATCAGTGAGTTTGCCGCGGCTACGTTCTCCTACGAGCAGTACTTC; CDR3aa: CAISEFAAATFSYEQYF
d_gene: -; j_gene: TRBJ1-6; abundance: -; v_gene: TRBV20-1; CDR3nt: TGCAGTGCTAGAGTGGCAGGCCTAAATTCACCCCCCCACTTT; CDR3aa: CSARVAGLNSPPHF
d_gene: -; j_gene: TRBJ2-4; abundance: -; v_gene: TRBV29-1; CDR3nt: TGCAACGTTTCGATAGCCAAAAACATTCAGTACTTC; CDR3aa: CNVSIAKNIQYF
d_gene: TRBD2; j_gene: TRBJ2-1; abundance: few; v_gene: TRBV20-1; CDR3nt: TGCAGTGCAACTGGACTAGCGGGGTGGCGCAATGAGCAGTTCTTC; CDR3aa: CSATGLAGWRNEQFF
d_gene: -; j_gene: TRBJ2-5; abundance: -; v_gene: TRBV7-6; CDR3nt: TGTGCCAGCAGCCTTAGGGGGGCTAGGGAGACCCAGTACTTC; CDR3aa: CASSLRGARETQYF
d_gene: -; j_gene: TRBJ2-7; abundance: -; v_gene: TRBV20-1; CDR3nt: TGCAGTGCTGACCTCCCCTACGGGCAGTACTTC; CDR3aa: CSADLPYGQYF
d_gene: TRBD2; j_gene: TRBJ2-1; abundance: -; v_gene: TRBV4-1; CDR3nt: TGCGCCAGCAGTATTACTAGCGGGTTTACTGAGCAGTTCTTC; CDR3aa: CASSITSGFTEQFF
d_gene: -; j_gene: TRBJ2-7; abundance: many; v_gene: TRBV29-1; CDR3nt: TGCAGCGTTGGTATACGTTCCTACGAGCAGTACTTC; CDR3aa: CSVGIRSYEQYF
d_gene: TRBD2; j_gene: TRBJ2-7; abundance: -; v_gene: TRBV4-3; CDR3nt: TGCGCCAGCAGCCAAGCGTTTAGCGGGAGTGACAAGCAGTACTTC; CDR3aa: CASSQAFSGSDKQYF
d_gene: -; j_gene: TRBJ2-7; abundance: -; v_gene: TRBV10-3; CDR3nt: TGTGCCATCAGTAAGATCCAGGGAGGAGACGAGCAGTACTTC; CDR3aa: CAISKIQGGDEQYF
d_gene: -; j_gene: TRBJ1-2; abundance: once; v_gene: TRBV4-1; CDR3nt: TGCGCCAGCAGCCAAGCGTTAGGTGGCTACACCTTC; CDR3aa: CASSQALGGYTF
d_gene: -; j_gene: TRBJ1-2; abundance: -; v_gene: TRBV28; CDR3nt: TGTGCCAGCATCGAAACAGGAAACTATGGCTACACCTTC; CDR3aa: CASIETGNYGYTF
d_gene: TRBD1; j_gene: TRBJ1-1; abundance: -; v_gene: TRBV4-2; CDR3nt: TGTGCCAGCAGCCAAGATGGGGCAGGGGGCGGCGAAGCTTTCTTT; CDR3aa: CASSQDGAGGGEAFF
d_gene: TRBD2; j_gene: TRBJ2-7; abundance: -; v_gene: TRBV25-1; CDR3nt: TGTGCCAGCAGACCTAGCGGCAACTACGAGCAGTACTTC; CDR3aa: CASRPSGNYEQYF
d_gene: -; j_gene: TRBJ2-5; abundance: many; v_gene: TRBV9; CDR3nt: TGTGCCAGCAGCTCAGGGAGAGAGACCCAGTACTTC; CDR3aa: CASSSGRETQYF
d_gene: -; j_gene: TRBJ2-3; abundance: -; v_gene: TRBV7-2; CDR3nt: TGTGCCAGCAGCCTATGGCGGGCTAGCACAGATACGCAGTATTTT; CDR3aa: CASSLWRASTDTQYF
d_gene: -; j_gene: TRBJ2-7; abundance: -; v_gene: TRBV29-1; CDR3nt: TGCAGCGTTGTAAAACCAGCGGATTACGAGCAGTACTTC; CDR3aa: CSVVKPADYEQYF
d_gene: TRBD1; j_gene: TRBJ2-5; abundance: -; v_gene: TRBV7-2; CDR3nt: TGTGCCAGCAGCTTCCGAGGACAGGGGATCGGAGGGACCCAGTACTTC; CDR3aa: CASSFRGQGIGGTQYF
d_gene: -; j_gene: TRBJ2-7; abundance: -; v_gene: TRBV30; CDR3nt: TGTGCCTGGAGTGCCAGGGGTCTGTACGAGCAGTACTTC; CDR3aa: CAWSARGLYEQYF
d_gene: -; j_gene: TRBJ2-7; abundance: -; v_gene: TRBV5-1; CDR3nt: TGCGCCAGCAGCCCCCAACTAGAAAATGAGCAGTACTTC; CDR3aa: CASSPQLENEQYF
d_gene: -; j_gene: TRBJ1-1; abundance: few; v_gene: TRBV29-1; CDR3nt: TGCAGCGCAACGGGAACGACAGCTGAAGCTTTCTTT; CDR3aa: CSATGTTAEAFF
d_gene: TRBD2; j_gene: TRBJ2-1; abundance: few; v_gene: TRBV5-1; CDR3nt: TGCGCCAGCAGCTTAGAAACGGGAGGTCGGTCCTACAATGAGCAGTTCTTC; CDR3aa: CASSLETGGRSYNEQFF
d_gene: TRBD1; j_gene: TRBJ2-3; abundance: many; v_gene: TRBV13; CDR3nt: TGTGCCAGCAGCTACCGACCGGGACAGGGCGTCGATACGCAGTATTTT; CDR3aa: CASSYRPGQGVDTQYF
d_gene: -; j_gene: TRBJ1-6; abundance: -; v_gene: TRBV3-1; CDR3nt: TGTGCCAGCAGCCAAGTGCGATCCCTAAATTCACCCCTCCACTTT; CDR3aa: CASSQVRSLNSPLHF
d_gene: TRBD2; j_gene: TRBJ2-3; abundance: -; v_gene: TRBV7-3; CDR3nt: TGTGCCAGCAGTGATGGACTAGCGGGATACACAGATACGCAGTATTTT; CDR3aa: CASSDGLAGYTDTQYF
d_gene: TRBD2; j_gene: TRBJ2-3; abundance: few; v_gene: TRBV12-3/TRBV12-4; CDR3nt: TGTGCCAGCAGTTTCGGGAAGCGGGAGGTTAAGTATTTT; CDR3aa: CASSFGKREVKYF
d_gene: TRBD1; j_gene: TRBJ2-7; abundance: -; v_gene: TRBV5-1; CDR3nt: TGCGCCAGCAGCTTGGGTACACAGGGGAATGAGCAGTACTTC; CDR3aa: CASSLGTQGNEQYF
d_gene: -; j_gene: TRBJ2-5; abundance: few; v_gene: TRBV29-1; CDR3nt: TGCAGCTCCTCCGGGACTACCCAGTACTTC; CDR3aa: CSSSGTTQYF